The 3 T cell receptor beta chains reported below all come from one sample, sequenced in a study of T cell responses to AZD1222 COVID-19 vaccine. Here immunoSEQ multiplex PCR was the method, and the copy in TCRdb shows in-frame clones only, minus some. Of some 200,000 clones listed, 85% to 90% are singletons. Sequenced material: peripheral blood, taken 28 days after the second AZD1222 dose. These receptors all stem from an adult who received the AZD1222 COVID-19 vaccine.

The V and J genes are TRBV30 and TRBJ2-5, with TRBD1 matching over 8 bases. Per germline, CDR1 GTSNPN and CDR2 SVGIG (reference sequence). The J segment lost 5 bases and the V segment lost 2 bases, leaving 4 bases of the junction unmatched. The CDR3 covers 13 residues. This CDR3 reads CAWSLTGAETQYF. In DNA, the CDR3 is TGTGCCTGGAGTCTGACAGGGGCCGAGACCCAGTACTTC.

V gene TRBV6-4 combines with J gene TRBJ1-5, with D maybe TRBD1 (6 bases). Deletions cut 3 bases from V and 4 bases from J, with 10 bases between. CDR3 size: 14 residues. The germline CDR1 and CDR2 sequences are MRHNA and SNTAGT. The chain's CDR3 is CASSEGGGNQPQHF. The DNA for the CDR3 is TGTGCCAGCAGTGAAGGGGGAGGGAATCAGCCCCAGCATTTT.

This chain joins TRBV12-3 or TRBV12-4 and TRBJ2-1; D is perhaps TRBD1 or TRBD2 (5 bases each). This CDR3 is built from 12 residues. Trimming left V 6 bases short and J 7 bases short, with 10 bases between. The CDR3 sequence: CASSIEGNEQFF. The CDR3 DNA follows: TGTGCCAGCAGCATAGAGGGGAATGAGCAGTTCTTC.